This TCR beta chain was recovered during a study of cytomegalovirus exposure and HLA in healthy donors. 13 Jbeta primers and 60 Vbeta primers were used for the PCR. Produced via immunoSEQ multiplex PCR; TCRdb's table is partial and in-frame only. Recorded for this sample: tens of thousands of clones. The receptor was isolated from a female donor in good health and CMV-seropositive. The sequencing sample was made of PBMCs.

DNA for the CDR3: TGTGCCAGCTCACCTCGGTCGGGGTCGGTCCACGAGCAGTACTTC. It translates to CASSPRSGSVHEQYF. The V gene is TRBV18, the J gene TRBJ2-7, with D tentatively TRBD2 (5 bases). Trimming shortened V by 3 bases and J by 5 bases, and 17 bases separated the two germline ends. Germline V gives CDR1 KGHSH, CDR2 LQKENI. The CDR3 consists of 15 residues. Looking up the rest from reference TRBV18 and TRBJ2-7 gives the full variable domain: NAGVMQNPRHLVRRRGQEARLRCSPMKGHSHVYWYRQLPEEGLKFMVYLQKENIIDESGMPKERFSAEFPKEGPSILRIQQVVRGDSAAYFCASSPRSGSVHEQYFGPGTRLTVT.